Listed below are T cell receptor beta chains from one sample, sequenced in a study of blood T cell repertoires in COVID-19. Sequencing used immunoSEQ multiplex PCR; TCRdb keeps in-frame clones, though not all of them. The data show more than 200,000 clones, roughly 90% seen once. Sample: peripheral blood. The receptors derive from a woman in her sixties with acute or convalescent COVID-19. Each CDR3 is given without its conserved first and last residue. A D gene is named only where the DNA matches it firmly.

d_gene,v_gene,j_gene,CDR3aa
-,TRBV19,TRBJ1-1,ASAWTGSNEAF
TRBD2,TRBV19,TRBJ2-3,ASTISSGRKTDTQY
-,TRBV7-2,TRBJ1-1,ASSFNRVRDTEAF
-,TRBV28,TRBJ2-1,ASYSSINNEQF
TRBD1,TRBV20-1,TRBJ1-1,SASGQGARVAGTEAF
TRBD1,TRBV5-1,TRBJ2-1,ASSAGTVESSYNEQF
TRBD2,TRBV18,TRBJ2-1,ASSLGTSGNEQF
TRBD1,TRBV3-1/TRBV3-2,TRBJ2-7,ASSPRTGTDYEQY
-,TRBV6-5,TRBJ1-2,ASYTIGEVYGYT
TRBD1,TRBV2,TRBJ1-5,ASKGQVNQPQH
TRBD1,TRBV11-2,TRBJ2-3,ASRGTGTSTDTQY
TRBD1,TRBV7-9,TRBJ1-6,ASSSPGQGSQPLH
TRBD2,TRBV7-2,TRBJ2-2,ASSFDGRGTGELF
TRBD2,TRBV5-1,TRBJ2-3,ASSSRPGTSGMDTQY
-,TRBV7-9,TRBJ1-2,ASSLEVAGGNGYT
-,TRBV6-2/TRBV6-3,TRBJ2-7,ASSQNYEQY
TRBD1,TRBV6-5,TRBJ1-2,AGPTGGGYT
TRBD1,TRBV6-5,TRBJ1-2,ASGDRATVSYGYT
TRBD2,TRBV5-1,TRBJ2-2,ASSFGLAGGPANTGELF
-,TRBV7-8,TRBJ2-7,ASRPTASSYEQY
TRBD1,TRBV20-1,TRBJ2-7,SASRDRGHEQY
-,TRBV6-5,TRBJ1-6,ASRESSYNSPLH
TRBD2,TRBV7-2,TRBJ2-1,ASSLVVGGAGNEQF
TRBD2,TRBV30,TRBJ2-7,AWNPGTSGSTHEQY
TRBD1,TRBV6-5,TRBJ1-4,ASSSDRGNEKLF
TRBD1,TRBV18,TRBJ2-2,ASSSGADRSNTGELF
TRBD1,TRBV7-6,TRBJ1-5,ASSQGQGYQPQH
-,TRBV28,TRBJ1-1,ATGGGRTEAF
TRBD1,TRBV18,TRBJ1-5,ASSPLRTGANQPQH
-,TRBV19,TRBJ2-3,ASSRSNPQADTQY
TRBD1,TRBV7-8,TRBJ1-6,ASSQGESYNSPLH
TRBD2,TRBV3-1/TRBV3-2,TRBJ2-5,ASSQGTSPWY
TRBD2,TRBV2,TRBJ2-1,ASSSLAGGSGEQF
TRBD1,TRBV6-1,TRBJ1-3,ASSEGTGTSSGNTIY
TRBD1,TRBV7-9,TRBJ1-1,ASSFTGARLDTEAF
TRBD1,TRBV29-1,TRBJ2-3,SANPGTGGSDTQY
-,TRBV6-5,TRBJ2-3,ASTVVLADTQY
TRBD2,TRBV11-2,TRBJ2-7,ASSLGGGSFYEQY
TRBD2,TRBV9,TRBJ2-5,ASSVAGLAEETQY
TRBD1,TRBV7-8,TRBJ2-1,ASSLGTGPLYNEQF
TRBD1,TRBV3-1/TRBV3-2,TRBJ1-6,ASSPGTGLRSPLH